The 22 T cell receptor beta chains below come from one sample, sequenced in a study of shared clonotypes between healthy human individuals. The data were produced by immunoSEQ multiplex PCR, yet TCRdb's version contains in-frame clones alone and is incomplete. This table has approximately 810,000 clones, approximately 92% appearing once. Positive CCR7 selection of CD45RO-negative cells yielded the naive CD8 cells, and terminally differentiated effector memory CD45RA+ cells were excluded. Specimen: naive CD8+ T cells sorted from blood. Receptor source: a man aged 30 to 39 in good health.

In this sample, this clone turned up once. Within the sample, other DNA sequences also encode this same CDR3. The chain has TRBV19 and TRBJ2-7; D gene ambiguous. With 8 bases removed from V and 2 bases from J, the gap between germline ends came to 10 bases. The CDR3 extends over 12 amino acids. Germline lookup yields CDR1 LNHDA and CDR2 SQIVND (reference sequence). CDR3 in DNA: TGTGCCAGTTCCCAAGGGCCCTACGAGCAGTACTTC. This encodes CASSQGPYEQYF.

This clone showed up just a few times. V and J are TRBV7-8 and TRBJ1-2; unclear D gene. The CDR3 contains 11 residues. Germline CDR1 reads SGHVS; CDR2 reads FQNEAQ. The V and J ends lost 8 bases and 5 bases respectively, with 9 bases between them. The chain's CDR3 is CASGPIYGYTF. CDR3 nucleotides: TGTGCCAGCGGACCGATTTATGGCTACACCTTC.

V usage is TRBV20-1 and J usage is TRBJ1-2; D is undetermined. In germline, CDR1 is DFQATT, CDR2 SNEGSKA (reference sequence). V was cut by 1 base and J by 12 bases, with 12 bases left in between. The CDR3 extends over 11 amino acids. The CDR3 DNA is TGCAGTGCTAGAGCAGTTTCGTGGAACACCTTC. Encoded protein: CSARAVSWNTF.

In regard to this clone: This same CDR3 is encoded by further DNA sequences in the sample. V is TRBV9 and J is TRBJ2-1; D might be TRBD1 (6 bases). This CDR3 has 13 residues. Trimming stripped 3 bases from V and 5 bases from J, with 9 bases between. CDR1 is SGDLS, CDR2 YYNGEE, per germline. CDR3: CASSAGADNEQFF. The CDR3 DNA is TGTGCCAGCAGCGCAGGGGCGGACAATGAGCAGTTCTTC.

The V gene is TRBV7-9, the J gene TRBJ2-1; the match to TRBD2 covers 11 bases. The trim removed 5 bases at V and 2 bases at J, leaving 5 bases unmatched. Germline V gene lookup returns CDR1 SEHNR and CDR2 FQNEAQ (reference sequence). The CDR3 contains 16 residues. The CDR3 DNA reads as TGTGCCAGCAGCACTCTTAGCGGGAGGGCCTACAATGAGCAGTTCTTC. It codes for CASSTLSGRAYNEQFF.

The V call is TRBV30, the J call TRBJ2-3; D may be TRBD2 (6 bases). The CDR3 length is 15 residues. Germline V gene data show CDR1 as GTSNPN and CDR2 as SVGIG (reference sequence). Trimming pared 5 bases from V and 0 bases from J, leaving 15 bases between. CDR3 nucleotide sequence: TGTGCCTGGGGCGGGTCGGGGGTTAGCACAGATACGCAGTATTTT. As protein: CAWGGSGVSTDTQYF.

This clone is a singleton in its sample. The V and J genes are TRBV11-3 and TRBJ2-3, with 10 bases that match TRBD2. The V gene's germline CDR1 is SGHNT and CDR2 YENEEA. The CDR3 runs to 16 residues. V lost 5 bases and J lost 2; bases outside the gene matches: 7. The CDR3 bases are TGTGCCAGCAGCCACCCTAGCGGGAGTTACACAGATACGCAGTATTTT. Residues: CASSHPSGSYTDTQYF.

This chain uses TRBV27 with TRBJ2-7, with D perhaps TRBD1 (6 bases). The CDR3 has 15 residues. CDR1 and CDR2 from the germline V gene are MNHEY and SMNVEV (reference sequence). Between the trimmed V and J ends, which lost 2 bases and 3 bases, there was a span of 14 bases. In DNA, the CDR3 is TGTGCCAGCAGTTTAACAGGGTTTTCGGGCTACGAGCAGTACTTC. It yields the protein CASSLTGFSGYEQYF.

The chain carries TRBV11-2 and TRBJ2-2; D is unclear. The germline V gene has CDR1 SGHAT and CDR2 FQNNGV. Trimming removed 0 bases from V and 5 bases from J, with 16 bases in between. The CDR3 runs 17 residues. The CDR3 loop reads CASSLDRVVRPTGELFF. In nucleotides, the CDR3 is TGTGCCAGCAGCTTAGATCGCGTAGTTAGGCCGACCGGGGAGCTGTTTTTT.

The V and J genes are TRBV5-4 and TRBJ2-7, with D possibly TRBD2 on 5 matching bases. This CDR3 comprises 13 residues. Germline-derived CDR1 and CDR2 are SGHNT and YYREEE (reference sequence). Trimming pared 4 bases from V and 2 bases from J, leaving 10 bases between. This CDR3 is CASSPGVAYEQYF. The CDR3 bases are TGTGCCAGCAGCCCCGGGGTAGCCTACGAGCAGTACTTC.

The chain uses TRBV4-1 and TRBJ1-2; 8 nucleotides line up with TRBD1. Germline CDR1 MGHRA, CDR2 YSYEKL. V lost 4 bases to trimming and J lost 2 bases; unmatched junction nucleotides: 6. This CDR3 is built from 15 residues. The CDR3 nucleotides are TGCGCCAGCAGCCCTCCGGGACAGGAAAACTATGGCTACACCTTC. It is translated as CASSPPGQENYGYTF.

This clone was observed a handful of times. This sequence joins TRBV28 and TRBJ2-5; TRBD1 is a possible D gene (5 bases). V was clipped by 7 bases and J by 0 bases, with 12 bases between them. The CDR3 spans 14 residues. Germline lookup yields CDR1 MDHEN and CDR2 SYDVKM. Here the CDR3 DNA reads TGTGCCAGCAAAGAAGGGGCCTACCAAGAGACCCAGTACTTC. Residues: CASKEGAYQETQYF.

The chain joins TRBV11-3 to TRBJ2-7; either TRBD1 or TRBD2 may supply D (5 bases each). The germline V gene encodes CDR1 SGHNT and CDR2 YENEEA. The CDR3 contains 14 residues. V was clipped by 5 bases and J by 3 bases, with 14 bases between them. The CDR3 loop is CASSSRDGDYEQYF. As DNA, the CDR3 is TGTGCCAGCAGCAGCAGGGACGGTGACTACGAGCAGTACTTC. Combining the CDR3 with reference TRBV11-3 and TRBJ2-7 gives the whole variable domain EAGVVQSPRYKIIEKKQPVAFWCNPISGHNTLYWYLQNLGQGPELLIRYENEEAVDDSQLPKDRFSAERLKGVDSTLKIQPAELGDSAVYLCASSSRDGDYEQYFGPGTRLTVT.

The rearrangement uses TRBV4-1 and TRBJ2-5, with D perhaps matching TRBD1 (5 bases). The germline V gene encodes CDR1 MGHRA and CDR2 YSYEKL. V lost 0 bases and J 9 bases, leaving 17 bases between the germline ends. The CDR3 loop spans 15 amino acids. CDR3 protein: CASSQDQGTGRAQYF. CDR3 nucleotides: TGCGCCAGCAGCCAAGACCAGGGAACAGGTAGGGCCCAGTACTTC.

J is TRBJ2-1 and V is TRBV7-6; 8 bases align to TRBD2. CDR1 and CDR2 (germline): SGHVS, FNYEAQ. The ends lost 5 bases at V and 6 bases at J; junction bases unmatched: 9. The CDR3 consists of 15 residues. Here the CDR3 DNA reads TGTGCCAGCAGCCCCAGGATAGCGGGGACCAATGAGCAGTTCTTC. As protein: CASSPRIAGTNEQFF.

The V and J genes are TRBV28 and TRBJ2-2, with D possibly TRBD1 on 5 matching bases. Trimming removed 6 bases from V and 4 bases from J, with 12 bases in between. From germline, CDR1 is MDHEN and CDR2 SYDVKM. The CDR3 is made up of 14 amino acids. This CDR3 is CASRAAGSTGELFF. In DNA form, the CDR3 reads TGTGCCAGCAGGGCAGCAGGGTCCACCGGGGAGCTGTTTTTT.

This chain connects TRBV9 to TRBJ2-1; 13 bases match TRBD2. After removal of 5 bases from V and 6 bases from J, the junction contained 5 bases not matched to a gene. Germline values: CDR1 SGDLS, CDR2 YYNGEE. The CDR3 is 15 residues long. The CDR3, as DNA: TGTGCCAGCAGTCTCGGACTAGCGGGAGCCAATGAGCAGTTCTTC. Translating it yields CASSLGLAGANEQFF.

The CDR3 nucleotides read TGTGCCAGCAGTTTTATCGGGGCTTCCAATGAGCAGTTCTTC. This translates into CASSFIGASNEQFF. The chain combines TRBV28 with TRBJ2-1; D may be TRBD1 or TRBD2 (5 bases each). The CDR3 is 14 amino acids. Germline-derived CDR1 and CDR2 are MDHEN and SYDVKM. The V end was cut by 3 bases, the J end by 6 bases, with 12 bases between. The whole variable domain, filled in from reference TRBV28 and TRBJ2-1, reads DVKVTQSSRYLVKRTGEKVFLECVQDMDHENMFWYRQDPGLGLRLIYFSYDVKMKEKGDIPEGYSVSREKKERFSLILESASTNQTSMYLCASSFIGASNEQFFGPGTRLTVL.

V and J are TRBV6-5 and TRBJ2-1; no clear D. This CDR3 comprises 14 residues. Germline values: CDR1 MNHEY, CDR2 SVGAGI. Trimming removed 5 bases at V and 5 bases at J, with 13 bases between. CDR3 sequence (DNA): TGTGCCAGCAGTCTTACTAACAGACACAATGAGCAGTTCTTC. Amino acids: CASSLTNRHNEQFF.

The chain carries TRBV7-9 and TRBJ2-7; D is undetermined. CDR1 and CDR2 from the germline V gene are SEHNR and FQNEAQ (reference sequence). V lost 4 bases and J 7 bases, leaving 14 bases between the germline ends. This CDR3 is 13 amino acids long. In nucleotides, the CDR3 is TGTGCCAGCAGCTCGCAGCAACCTTGGGAGCAGTACTTC. This codes for CASSSQQPWEQYF.

This clone is a singleton in its sample. The gene calls are TRBV29-1 and TRBJ2-7; 10 nucleotides align to TRBD2. V dropped 4 bases and J dropped 0; count of bases not matched to a gene: 6. This CDR3 has 15 residues. Germline V gene sequence: CDR1 SQVTM, CDR2 ANQGSEA. CDR3 bases: TGCAGCGTTGTCCCATCTAGCGGGAGCTCCTACGAGCAGTACTTC. Translated: CSVVPSSGSSYEQYF.

V and J are TRBV4-1 and TRBJ1-5, with D possibly being TRBD1 (5 bases). The CDR3 runs 19 residues. The germline V gene has CDR1 MGHRA and CDR2 YSYEKL. V gave up 1 base and J gave up 0 bases, with 19 bases separating them. The CDR3 loop is CASSQVPGRETYSNQPQHF. The CDR3 DNA follows: TGCGCCAGCAGCCAAGTACCAGGGCGGGAGACCTATAGCAATCAGCCCCAGCATTTT.